The next 10 T cell receptor beta chains were all read from a single sample in a study of cytomegalovirus exposure and HLA in healthy donors. Method: immunoSEQ multiplex PCR; TCRdb's copy keeps in-frame clones and lacks some. This sample has 160,000 or so clones; more than 75% occur once, and the top ten carry about 2.7%. Specimen: PBMCs. The receptors were sampled from a man aged 18 to 30 in good health and CMV-seronegative.

The chain links TRBV27 to TRBJ2-3, with a possible D match to TRBD1 (5 bases). Trimming shortened V by 7 bases and J by 6 bases, and 14 bases separated the two germline ends. Germline V gene sequence: CDR1 MNHEY, CDR2 SMNVEV (reference sequence). The length of the CDR3 is 13 residues. The CDR3 protein is CASTSAWGDTQYF. The CDR3, as DNA: TGTGCCAGCACCTCTGCATGGGGCGATACGCAGTATTTT.

This rearrangement joins TRBV6-1 to TRBJ2-3; D ambiguous. Germline V gene sequence: CDR1 MNHNS, CDR2 SASEGT. This CDR3 spans 15 amino acids. Trimming stripped 1 base from V and 1 base from J, with 9 bases between. Here the CDR3 reads CASSEEATGTDTQYF. In nucleotides, the CDR3 is TGTGCCAGCAGTGAAGAGGCCACAGGCACAGATACGCAGTATTTT.

J is TRBJ2-7 and V is TRBV7-9, with 14 bases aligning to TRBD2. The CDR3 has 15 amino acids. Germline V CDR1 and CDR2: SEHNR, FQNEAQ (reference sequence). V shed 4 bases, J shed 3 bases, and the junction held 2 bases outside the gene matches. The CDR3 nucleotides read TGTGCCAGCAGCTCGGGACTAGCGGGAGACTACGAGCAGTACTTC. Translation gives CASSSGLAGDYEQYF.

The table lists this clone with a count of one. DNA for the CDR3: TGTGCCAGTAGCATTCAGAGGAGGGGCAATGGCTACACCTTC. It yields the protein CASSIQRRGNGYTF. The rearrangement links TRBV19 to TRBJ1-2, with D perhaps TRBD1 (5 bases). Germline V gene sequence: CDR1 LNHDA, CDR2 SQIVND (reference sequence). CDR3 length: 14 residues. Trimming removed 6 bases at V and 6 bases at J, with 17 bases between.

This clone was recorded once. The chain joins TRBV30 to TRBJ2-5; weak D call: TRBD1 (6 bases). Germline V gene sequence: CDR1 GTSNPN, CDR2 SVGIG (reference sequence). There are 13 residues in the CDR3. The V end was cut by 5 bases, the J end by 5 bases, with 15 bases between. The CDR3 protein is CAWETVQGETQYF. CDR3 sequence (DNA): TGTGCCTGGGAAACGGTGCAGGGGGAGACCCAGTACTTC.

This chain links TRBV6-1 with TRBJ1-6; D is uncertain. Germline V gives CDR1 MNHNS, CDR2 SASEGT. The CDR3 is made up of 12 amino acids. Trimming pared 3 bases from V and 9 bases from J, leaving 6 bases between. The DNA of the CDR3 is TGTGCCAGCAGTGACCGGGGTTCACCCCTCCACTTT. Amino acid sequence: CASSDRGSPLHF.

V gene TRBV4-1 combines with J gene TRBJ1-5; perhaps TRBD1 as D (5 bases). Germline V gene data show CDR1 as MGHRA and CDR2 as YSYEKL. CDR3 size: 19 residues. V was pared by 1 base and J by 8 bases, with 27 bases between. In DNA, the CDR3 is TGCGCCAGCAGCCAAGCAAGTTTAGGAGGGACTCCGACTTTTGAGCCCCAGCATTTT. The encoded protein is CASSQASLGGTPTFEPQHF.

This CDR3 is CASTTGTSFGEQFF. The CDR3 DNA follows: TGTGCCAGCACCACCGGGACTAGTTTCGGTGAGCAGTTCTTC. The chain uses TRBV6-6 and TRBJ2-1; the match to TRBD2 covers 8 bases. CDR3 length equals 14 residues. The ends lost 7 bases at V and 9 bases at J; junction bases unmatched: 11. Germline values: CDR1 MNHNY, CDR2 SVGAGI (reference sequence).

The rearrangement joins TRBV27 to TRBJ1-3, with 7 nucleotides matching TRBD1. Germline-derived CDR1 and CDR2 are MNHEY and SMNVEV (reference sequence). V shed 6 bases, J shed 5 bases, and the junction held 4 bases outside the gene matches. The CDR3 loop spans 13 amino acids. CDR3 region: CASRSGGRNTIYF. The CDR3 nucleotides are TGTGCCAGCAGGTCAGGGGGAAGAAACACCATATATTTT.

V usage is TRBV6-1 and J usage is TRBJ2-5; 10 nucleotides match TRBD1. The CDR3 runs to 13 residues. Germline values: CDR1 MNHNS, CDR2 SASEGT. With V trimmed by 9 bases and J by 4 bases, 5 bases remained unmatched. The CDR3 sequence is CASLGQGGETQYF. The DNA of the CDR3 is TGTGCCAGTCTAGGACAGGGGGGAGAGACCCAGTACTTC.